These T cell receptor beta chains were read from a single sample in a study of T-cell reconstitution after alpha-beta-depleted transplantation in children. TCRdb analysed the PCR reads with MiXCR anew, one entry per CDR3 protein. This sample has almost 500,000 distinct CDR3 sequences, with 10% to 13% found just once. The specimen comprised PBMCs, sampled before TCRalphabeta/CD19-depleted stem cell transplant. All receptors derive from a child aged 2-9 years with inherited bone marrow failure, due to receive a stem cell transplant. Both conserved end residues are part of each CDR3. A D gene is named only where the DNA matches it firmly. Some rows have no size entry. The others give once, few or many, or a class for an expanded clone.

CASSTSLGTGRGTEAFF	TGTGCCAGCAGCACTTCCCTCGGGACAGGGCGCGGCACTGAAGCTTTCTTT	TRBD1	TRBV7-9	TRBJ1-1	many
CASSQDVVLHGSTDTQYF	TGCGCCAGCAGCCAAGATGTGGTCCTGCACGGAAGCACAGATACGCAGTATTTT	-	TRBV4-3	TRBJ2-3	many
CASSMGPPLDEQYF	TGTGCCAGTAGTATGGGACCACCCCTGGACGAGCAGTACTTC	-	TRBV19	TRBJ2-7	-
CASSPLSRGPEQFF	TGTGCCAGCAGCCCACTATCGCGGGGGCCGGAGCAGTTCTTT	-	TRBV12-3/TRBV12-4	TRBJ2-1	-
CASGWSNHPQHF	TGTGCCAGCGGGTGGAGCAATCACCCCCAGCATTTT	-	TRBV28	TRBJ1-5	-
CASSNLAGVVNEQFF	TGTGCCAGCAGCAACCTAGCGGGAGTGGTCAATGAGCAGTTCTTC	TRBD2	TRBV7-2	TRBJ2-1	-
CASSLTGPDTQYF	TGTGCCAGCAGTTTAACTGGGCCAGATACGCAGTATTTT	-	TRBV28	TRBJ2-3	many
CASSLSPRETPEQYF	TGTGCCAGCAGCTTATCCCCTAGGGAGACCCCCGAGCAGTACTTC	-	TRBV11-2	TRBJ2-7	-
CASSPREADTGELFF	TGTGCCAGCAGCCCGCGGGAGGCGGACACCGGGGAGCTGTTTTTT	TRBD2	TRBV7-2	TRBJ2-2	many
CASSEYGNEQYF	TGTGCCAGCAGTGAATACGGCAACGAGCAGTACTTC	-	TRBV25-1	TRBJ2-7	many
CSVVDRGFETQYF	TGCAGCGTTGTCGATAGGGGGTTTGAGACCCAGTACTTC	-	TRBV29-1	TRBJ2-5	few
CAWSDGSETQYF	TGTGCCTGGAGCGATGGGAGCGAGACCCAGTACTTC	-	TRBV30	TRBJ2-5	few
CASSPGTTQETQYF	TGCGCCAGCAGCCCGGGGACTACCCAAGAGACCCAGTACTTC	TRBD2	TRBV5-1	TRBJ2-5	many
CAISESARDRDPVGKNIQYF	TGTGCCATCAGTGAGTCGGCGCGGGACAGGGACCCTGTGGGCAAAAACATTCAGTACTTC	TRBD1	TRBV10-3	TRBJ2-4	many
CSAREGTSGRAFLNEQFF	TGCAGTGCTAGAGAGGGGACTAGCGGGAGGGCCTTCCTAAATGAGCAGTTCTTC	TRBD2	TRBV20-1	TRBJ2-1	many
CSAIADTSNYGYTF	TGCAGTGCTATTGCGGACACGAGTAACTATGGCTACACCTTC	-	TRBV20-1	TRBJ1-2	many
CSGQGVGNTIYF	TGCAGTGGGCAGGGCGTTGGAAACACCATATATTTT	-	TRBV20-1	TRBJ1-3	-
CASSQRPGLGYGEQFF	TGCGCCAGCAGCCAACGTCCGGGACTAGGATACGGTGAGCAGTTCTTC	TRBD2	TRBV4-3	TRBJ2-1	-
CATSLASMMSNEQFF	TGTGCCACCTCCTTAGCGAGCATGATGTCGAATGAGCAGTTCTTC	-	TRBV6-5	TRBJ2-1	many
CSARDWVGGPGANVLTF	TGCAGTGCTAGAGATTGGGTCGGGGGGCCCGGGGCCAACGTCCTGACTTTC	-	TRBV20-1	TRBJ2-6	-
CASSIHHGGGYTF	TGTGCCAGCAGCATACATCACGGGGGCGGCTACACCTTC	-	TRBV7-2	TRBJ1-2	many
CASSQVGLPRAKNIQYF	TGCGCCAGCAGCCAAGTCGGGCTACCCAGGGCCAAAAACATTCAGTACTTC	-	TRBV4-1	TRBJ2-4	few
CASSLGQGNEQYF	TGTGCCAGCAGTTTAGGCCAGGGGAACGAGCAGTACTTC	-	TRBV27	TRBJ2-7	many
CASSLRNHEQFF	TGTGCCAGCAGCCTGAGGAATCATGAGCAGTTCTTC	-	TRBV12-3/TRBV12-4	TRBJ2-1	few
CSVLGGARSYNEQFF	TGCAGCGTTTTGGGCGGGGCGCGCTCCTACAATGAGCAGTTCTTC	-	TRBV29-1	TRBJ2-1	few
CASSLMRDPYNEQFF	TGTGCCAGCAGCTTGATGCGGGACCCCTACAATGAGCAGTTCTTC	-	TRBV13	TRBJ2-1	-
CSAAPGQGWEPQHF	TGCAGTGCTGCTCCGGGACAGGGGTGGGAGCCCCAGCATTTT	TRBD1	TRBV20-1	TRBJ1-5	many
CASSPQPLAGGPLEAGELFF	TGTGCCAGCAGCCCTCAGCCACTAGCGGGAGGGCCTTTGGAGGCCGGGGAGCTGTTTTTT	TRBD2	TRBV11-1	TRBJ2-2	many
CASSQDSSGNGNEQFF	TGTGCCAGCAGCCAAGATAGTAGCGGTAATGGGAATGAGCAGTTCTTC	-	TRBV4-2	TRBJ2-1	many
CASRLRGRGSEQYF	TGTGCCAGCAGACTAAGGGGGAGGGGGTCCGAGCAGTACTTC	-	TRBV6-6	TRBJ2-7	many
CASSVVSGAGGYTF	TGTGCCAGCAGCGTTGTTTCGGGAGCGGGTGGCTACACCTTC	-	TRBV9	TRBJ1-2	-
CAGVDRDTYNFNYGYTF	TGTGCCGGAGTCGACCGGGACACATACAACTTCAACTATGGCTACACCTTC	-	TRBV10-3	TRBJ1-2	many
CAWSVGSSYEQYF	TGTGCCTGGAGTGTAGGGAGCTCCTACGAGCAGTACTTC	-	TRBV30	TRBJ2-7	few
CASSVLEEETQYF	TGTGCCAGCAGCGTGCTAGAGGAAGAGACCCAGTACTTC	-	TRBV7-9	TRBJ2-5	-
CASSPQSGSSAQYF	TGTGCCAGCAGCCCGCAATCGGGGTCCTCGGCGCAGTACTTC	-	TRBV7-2	TRBJ2-7	many
CAISAIGLGGINEQFF	TGTGCCATCAGCGCTATAGGGTTGGGGGGAATCAATGAGCAGTTCTTC	-	TRBV10-3	TRBJ2-1	many
CSARSYGRLGYGYTF	TGCAGTGCTAGGTCGTACGGTCGATTGGGGTATGGCTACACCTTC	-	TRBV20-1	TRBJ1-2	many
CSARRVAEDYEQYF	TGCAGTGCTAGAAGGGTAGCGGAGGACTACGAGCAGTACTTC	-	TRBV20-1	TRBJ2-7	many
CASSPGQEERQPQHF	TGTGCCAGCAGCCCCGGACAGGAAGAACGTCAGCCCCAGCATTTT	TRBD1	TRBV4-2	TRBJ1-5	-
CSARDLVNTHNEQFF	TGCAGTGCTAGAGATCTTGTAAATACACACAATGAGCAGTTCTTC	-	TRBV20-1	TRBJ2-1	many
CSVGGLHGFF	TGCAGCGTTGGGGGACTGCATGGGTTCTTC	-	TRBV29-1	TRBJ2-1	many
CASSLALRETQYF	TGTGCCAGCAGCTTAGCGCTCCGAGAGACCCAGTACTTC	-	TRBV7-2	TRBJ2-5	-
CASSYPPTGTGSHGANVLTF	TGTGCCAGCAGTTACCCTCCGACCGGGACAGGGAGCCATGGGGCCAACGTCCTGACTTTC	TRBD1	TRBV6-2/TRBV6-3	TRBJ2-6	many
CASSYSRVTEAFF	TGTGCCAGCAGTTACTCGAGGGTCACTGAAGCTTTCTTT	-	TRBV6-2/TRBV6-3	TRBJ1-1	-
CASSQSRGLLYGYTF	TGTGCCAGCAGCCAAAGCCGGGGGCTACTCTATGGCTACACCTTC	-	TRBV14	TRBJ1-2	many
CASSLGPGLFSTDTQYF	TGTGCCAGCAGTTTAGGTCCGGGACTCTTTAGCACAGATACGCAGTATTTT	-	TRBV12-3/TRBV12-4	TRBJ2-3	few
CSVDRGREQYF	TGCAGCGTGGACAGGGGGCGCGAGCAGTACTTC	TRBD1	TRBV29-1	TRBJ2-7	-
CASSLTGDPKSYEQYF	TGTGCCAGCAGCTTAACAGGGGACCCAAAGTCCTACGAGCAGTACTTC	TRBD1	TRBV7-2	TRBJ2-7	few
CASRYLEEKYF	TGCGCCAGCAGGTACCTGGAGGAAAAGTACTTC	-	TRBV5-1	TRBJ2-5	many
CASSHRLPYNEQFF	TGCGCCAGCAGCCACCGCCTACCGTACAATGAGCAGTTCTTC	-	TRBV4-1	TRBJ2-1	many
CASSYLGLAESTDTQYF	TGTGCCAGCAGTTACCTCGGACTAGCGGAAAGCACAGATACGCAGTATTTT	TRBD2	TRBV6-5	TRBJ2-3	few
CASSWGSLETQYF	TGCGCCAGCAGCTGGGGGTCCCTGGAGACCCAGTACTTC	-	TRBV5-1	TRBJ2-5	many
CASRRKLPTYEQYF	TGTGCCAGCCGGCGGAAACTGCCCACCTACGAGCAGTACTTC	-	TRBV6-1	TRBJ2-7	many
CATSRVLAGQETQYF	TGTGCCACCAGCAGAGTCCTAGCCGGTCAAGAGACCCAGTACTTC	-	TRBV15	TRBJ2-5	many
CASSRGAGVTQYF	TGTGCCAGCTCGCGGGGGGCGGGAGTGACCCAGTACTTC	TRBD2	TRBV27	TRBJ2-5	many